The source of this T cell receptor (beta chain) is a study of Ad26.COV2.S vaccination and SARS-CoV-2 variants. The study's findings and limits: The placebo group had lower spike-specific TCR breadth than the vaccine recipients did.

The ends were cut back, 3 bases at V and 4 bases at J, with 9 bases in the middle. Germline V gives CDR1 MNHNS, CDR2 SASEGT. This CDR3 is built from 13 residues. Sequencing was performed with immunoSEQ multiplex PCR; in TCRdb, only in-frame clones are kept and a portion is missing. The repertoire holds about 180,000 clones, with around nine tenths as singletons. This clone occurred once. Its antigen is not known. The source of this sequence is a human donor who had recovered from COVID-19. The gene calls are TRBV6-1 and TRBJ1-2, with D tentatively TRBD1 (6 bases). The specimen was peripheral blood, collected after recovery from COVID-19. CDR3 nucleotide sequence: TGTGCCAGCAGTGACGGACAGTTCTATGGCTACACCTTC. Translating gives CASSDGQFYGYTF.